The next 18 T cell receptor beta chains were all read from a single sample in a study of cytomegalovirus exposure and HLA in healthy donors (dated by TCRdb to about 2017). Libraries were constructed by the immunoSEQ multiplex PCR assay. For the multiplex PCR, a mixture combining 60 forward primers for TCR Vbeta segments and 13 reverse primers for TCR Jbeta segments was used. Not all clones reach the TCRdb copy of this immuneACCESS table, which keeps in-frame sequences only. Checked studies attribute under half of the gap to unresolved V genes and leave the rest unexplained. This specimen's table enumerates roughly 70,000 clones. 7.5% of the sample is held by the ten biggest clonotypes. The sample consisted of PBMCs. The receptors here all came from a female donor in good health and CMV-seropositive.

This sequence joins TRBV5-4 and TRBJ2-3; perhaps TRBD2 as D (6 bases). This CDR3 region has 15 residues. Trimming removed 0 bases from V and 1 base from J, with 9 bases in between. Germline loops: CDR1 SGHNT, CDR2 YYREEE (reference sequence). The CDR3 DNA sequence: TGTGCCAGCAGCTTGGAACTAGCTCGCACAGATACGCAGTATTTT. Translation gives CASSLELARTDTQYF.

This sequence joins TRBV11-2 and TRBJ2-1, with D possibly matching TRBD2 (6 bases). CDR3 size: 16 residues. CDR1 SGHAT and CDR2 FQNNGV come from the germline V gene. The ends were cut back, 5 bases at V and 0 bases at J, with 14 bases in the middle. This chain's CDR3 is CASSLGVAVSYNEQFF. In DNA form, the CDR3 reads TGTGCCAGCAGCCTCGGGGTAGCGGTCTCCTACAATGAGCAGTTCTTC.

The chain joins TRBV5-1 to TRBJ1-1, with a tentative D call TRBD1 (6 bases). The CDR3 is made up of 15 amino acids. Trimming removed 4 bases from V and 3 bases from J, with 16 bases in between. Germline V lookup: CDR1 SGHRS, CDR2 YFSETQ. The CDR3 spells CASSQGSTGYTEAFF. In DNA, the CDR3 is TGCGCCAGCAGCCAAGGAAGCACAGGGTACACTGAAGCTTTCTTT.

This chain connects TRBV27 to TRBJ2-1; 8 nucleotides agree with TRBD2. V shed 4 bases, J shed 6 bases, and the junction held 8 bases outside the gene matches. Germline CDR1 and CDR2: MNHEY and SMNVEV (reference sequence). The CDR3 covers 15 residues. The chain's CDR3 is CASSSQRGSFNEQFF. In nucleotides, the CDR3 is TGTGCCAGCAGTTCCCAGCGGGGGAGTTTCAATGAGCAGTTCTTC.

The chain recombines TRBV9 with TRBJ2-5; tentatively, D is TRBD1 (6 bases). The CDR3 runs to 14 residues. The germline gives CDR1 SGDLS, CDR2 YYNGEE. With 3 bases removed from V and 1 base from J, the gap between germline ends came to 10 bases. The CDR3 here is CASSARGFQETQYF. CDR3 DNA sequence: TGTGCCAGCAGCGCCAGGGGTTTCCAAGAGACCCAGTACTTC.

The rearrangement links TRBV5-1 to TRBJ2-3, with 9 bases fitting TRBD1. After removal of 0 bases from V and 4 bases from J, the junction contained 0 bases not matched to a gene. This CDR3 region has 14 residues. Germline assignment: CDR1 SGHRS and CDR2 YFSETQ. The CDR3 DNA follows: TGCGCCAGCAGCTTGGGGACAGGGGCAGATACGCAGTATTTT. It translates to CASSLGTGADTQYF.

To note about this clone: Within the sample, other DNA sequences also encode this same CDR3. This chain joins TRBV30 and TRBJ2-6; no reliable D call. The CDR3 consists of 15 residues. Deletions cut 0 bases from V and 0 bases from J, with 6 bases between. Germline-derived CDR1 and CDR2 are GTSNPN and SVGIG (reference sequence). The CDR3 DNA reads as TGTGCCTGGAGTGTCAAACTCTCTGGGGCCAACGTCCTGACTTTC. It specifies CAWSVKLSGANVLTF.

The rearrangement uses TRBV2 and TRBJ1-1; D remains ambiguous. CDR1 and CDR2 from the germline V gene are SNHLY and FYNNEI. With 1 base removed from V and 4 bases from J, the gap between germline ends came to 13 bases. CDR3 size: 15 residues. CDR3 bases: TGTGCCAGCAGTGAAGTAAGAGGTAGACCCACTGAAGCTTTCTTT. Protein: CASSEVRGRPTEAFF.

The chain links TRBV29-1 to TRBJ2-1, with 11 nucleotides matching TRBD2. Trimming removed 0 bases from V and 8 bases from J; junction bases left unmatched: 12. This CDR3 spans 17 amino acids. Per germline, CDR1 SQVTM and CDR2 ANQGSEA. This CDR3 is CSVEEPGLAASPDEQFF. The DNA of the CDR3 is TGCAGCGTTGAAGAGCCGGGACTAGCGGCCTCCCCCGATGAGCAGTTCTTC.

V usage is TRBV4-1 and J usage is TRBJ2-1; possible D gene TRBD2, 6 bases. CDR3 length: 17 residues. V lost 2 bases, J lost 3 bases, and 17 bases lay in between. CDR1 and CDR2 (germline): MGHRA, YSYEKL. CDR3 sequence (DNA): TGCGCCAGCAGCCAATTCCCCAGACTAGGGATCTACAATGAGCAGTTCTTC. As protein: CASSQFPRLGIYNEQFF.

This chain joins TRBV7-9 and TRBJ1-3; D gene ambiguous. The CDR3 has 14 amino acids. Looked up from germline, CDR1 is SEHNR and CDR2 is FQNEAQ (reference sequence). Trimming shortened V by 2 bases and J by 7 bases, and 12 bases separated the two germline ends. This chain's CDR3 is CASSLTRGPNTIYF. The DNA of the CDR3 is TGTGCCAGCAGCTTAACCCGCGGCCCGAACACCATATATTTT.

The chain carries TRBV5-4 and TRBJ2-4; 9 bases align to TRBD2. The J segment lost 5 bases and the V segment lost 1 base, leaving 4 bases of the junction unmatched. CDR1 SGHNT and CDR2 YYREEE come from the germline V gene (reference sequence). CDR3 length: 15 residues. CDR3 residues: CASSLKREEENIQYF. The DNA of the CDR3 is TGTGCCAGCAGCTTGAAGCGGGAGGAGGAAAACATTCAGTACTTC.

The CDR3 bases are TGCGCCAGCAGCTTGGCCAGTCTTAACACAGATACGCAGTATTTT. Encoded protein: CASSLASLNTDTQYF. V usage is TRBV5-1 and J usage is TRBJ2-3, with D hard to call. This CDR3 has 15 residues. Germline CDR1 is SGHRS and CDR2 is YFSETQ. V lost 0 bases, J lost 2 bases, and 10 bases lay in between. Using reference TRBV5-1 and TRBJ2-3 for the parts outside the CDR3, the full variable domain is KAGVTQTPRYLIKTRGQQVTLSCSPISGHRSVSWYQQTPGQGLQFLFEYFSETQRNKGNFPGRFSGRQFSNSRSEMNVSTLELGDSALYLCASSLASLNTDTQYFGPGTRLTVL.

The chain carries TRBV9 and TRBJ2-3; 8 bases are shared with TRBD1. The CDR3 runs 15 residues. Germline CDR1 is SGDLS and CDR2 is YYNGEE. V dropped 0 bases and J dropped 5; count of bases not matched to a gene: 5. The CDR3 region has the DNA TGTGCCAGCAGCGTAGGCCAGGGGGCGGAAGATACGCAGTATTTT. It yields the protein CASSVGQGAEDTQYF.

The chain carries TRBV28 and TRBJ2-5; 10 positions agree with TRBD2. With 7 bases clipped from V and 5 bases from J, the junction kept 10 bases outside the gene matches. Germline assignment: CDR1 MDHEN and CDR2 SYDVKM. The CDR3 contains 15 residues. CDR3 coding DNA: TGTGCCAGCACCTTAGCGGGAGGAGCCTCGGAGACCCAGTACTTC. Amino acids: CASTLAGGASETQYF.

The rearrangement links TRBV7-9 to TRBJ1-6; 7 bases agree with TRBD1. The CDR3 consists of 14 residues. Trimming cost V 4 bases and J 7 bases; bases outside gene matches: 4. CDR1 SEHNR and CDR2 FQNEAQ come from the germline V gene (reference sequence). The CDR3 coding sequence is TGTGCCAGCAGCTCCGGGACAGAGAATTCACCCCTCCACTTT. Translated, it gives CASSSGTENSPLHF.

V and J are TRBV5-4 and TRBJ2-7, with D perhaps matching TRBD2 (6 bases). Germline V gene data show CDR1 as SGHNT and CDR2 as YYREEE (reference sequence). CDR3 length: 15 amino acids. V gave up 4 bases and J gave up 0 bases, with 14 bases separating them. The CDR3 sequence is CASSPSGGASYEQYF. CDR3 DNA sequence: TGTGCCAGCAGCCCCTCTGGCGGGGCCTCCTACGAGCAGTACTTC.

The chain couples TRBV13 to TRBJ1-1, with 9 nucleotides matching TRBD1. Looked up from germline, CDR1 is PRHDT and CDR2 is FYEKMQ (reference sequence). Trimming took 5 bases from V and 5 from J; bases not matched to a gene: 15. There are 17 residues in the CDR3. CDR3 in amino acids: CASSPQDRGLGKTEAFF. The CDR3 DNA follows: TGTGCCAGCAGCCCCCAGGACAGGGGTTTGGGAAAGACTGAAGCTTTCTTT.